This T cell receptor beta chain was obtained from a study of cytomegalovirus exposure and HLA in healthy donors. This clone was observed a handful of times. Its antigen is as yet unknown. Overall study findings and caveats: Reportedly, cytomegalovirus status was diagnosed with high sensitivity and specificity.

The V end lost 6 bases, the J end lost 11 bases, and 13 bases lay between the germline ends. There are 11 residues in the CDR3. Germline V gene lookup returns CDR1 LGHNT and CDR2 FRNRAP. The primer mix had 60 Vbeta and 13 Jbeta primers. Repertoires were generated with immunoSEQ multiplex PCR, while TCRdb's copy carries only in-frame clones and drops some. The profile covers more than 95,000 clones, with more than 75% appearing a single time and about 5.4% taken by the ten largest. The sequence came from a woman younger than 35 in good health and CMV-seropositive. The chain couples TRBV12-5 to TRBJ1-1; D is possibly TRBD1 (5 bases). The sequencing input was PBMCs. The CDR3 sequence is CASGADMGAFF. CDR3 DNA sequence: TGTGCTAGTGGCGCGGACATGGGGGCTTTCTTT.